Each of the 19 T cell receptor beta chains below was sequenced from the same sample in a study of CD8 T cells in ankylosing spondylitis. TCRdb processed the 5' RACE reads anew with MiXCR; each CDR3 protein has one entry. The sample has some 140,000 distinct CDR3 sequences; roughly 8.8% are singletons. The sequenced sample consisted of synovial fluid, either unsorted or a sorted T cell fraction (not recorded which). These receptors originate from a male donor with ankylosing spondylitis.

The CDR3 nucleotides read TGTGCCAGCAGCCATAATGGACGCAGCATTCAGTACTTC. It translates to CASSHNGRSIQYF. The chain uses TRBV14 and TRBJ2-4, with unresolved D. The CDR3 sequence is 13 residues long. The ends were cut back, 3 bases at V and 9 bases at J, with 12 bases in the middle. Germline V gives CDR1 SGHDN, CDR2 FVKESK.

CDR3 in DNA: TGTGCCAGCAGTGGGGGGAATCCAAGGGGCTATGGCTACACCTTC. It yields the protein CASSGGNPRGYGYTF. The V call is TRBV28, the J call TRBJ1-2; tentative D call: TRBD1 (5 bases). Trimming took 5 bases from V and 4 from J, leaving 17 bases between them. The V gene's germline CDR1 is MDHEN and CDR2 SYDVKM. The CDR3 spans 15 residues.

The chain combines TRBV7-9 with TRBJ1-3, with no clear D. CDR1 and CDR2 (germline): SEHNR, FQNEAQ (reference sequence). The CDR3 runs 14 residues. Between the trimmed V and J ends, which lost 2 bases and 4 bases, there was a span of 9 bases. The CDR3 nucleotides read TGTGCCAGCAGCTTAAAGGGAGAAGGAAACACCATATATTTT. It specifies CASSLKGEGNTIYF.

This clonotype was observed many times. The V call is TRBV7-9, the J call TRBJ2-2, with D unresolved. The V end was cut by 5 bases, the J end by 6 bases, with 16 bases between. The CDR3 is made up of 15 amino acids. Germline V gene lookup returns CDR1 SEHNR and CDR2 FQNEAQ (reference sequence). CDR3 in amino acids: CASSPRATTAGELFF. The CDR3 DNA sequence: TGTGCCAGCAGCCCCCGGGCTACTACGGCCGGGGAGCTGTTTTTT. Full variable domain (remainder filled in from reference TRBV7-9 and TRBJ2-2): DTGVSQNPRHKITKRGQNVTFRCDPISEHNRLYWYRQTLGQGPEFLTYFQNEAQLEKSRLLSDRFSAERPKGSFSTLEIQRTEQGDSAMYLCASSPRATTAGELFFGEGSRLTVL.

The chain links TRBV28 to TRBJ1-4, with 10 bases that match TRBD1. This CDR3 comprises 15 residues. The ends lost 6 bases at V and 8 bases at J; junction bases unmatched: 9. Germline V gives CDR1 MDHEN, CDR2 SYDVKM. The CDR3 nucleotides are TGTGCCAGCAGCCGAAGACAGGGGGCTCGAGAAAAACTGTTTTTT. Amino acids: CASSRRQGAREKLFF. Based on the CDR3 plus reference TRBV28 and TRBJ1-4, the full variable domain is DVKVTQSSRYLVKRTGEKVFLECVQDMDHENMFWYRQDPGLGLRLIYFSYDVKMKEKGDIPEGYSVSREKKERFSLILESASTNQTSMYLCASSRRQGAREKLFFGSGTQLSVL.

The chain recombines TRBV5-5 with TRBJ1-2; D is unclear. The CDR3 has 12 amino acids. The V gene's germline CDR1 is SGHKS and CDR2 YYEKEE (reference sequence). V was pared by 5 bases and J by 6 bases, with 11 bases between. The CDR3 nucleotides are TGTGCCAGCAGTAAAGTCGGAGATGGCTACACCTTC. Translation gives CASSKVGDGYTF.

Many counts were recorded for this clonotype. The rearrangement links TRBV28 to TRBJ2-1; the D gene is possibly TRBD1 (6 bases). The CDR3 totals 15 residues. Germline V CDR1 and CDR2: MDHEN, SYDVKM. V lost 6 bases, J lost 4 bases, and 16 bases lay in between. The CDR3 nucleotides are TGTGCCAGCAGCATCAGGGGTTGGGGATACAATGAGCAGTTCTTC. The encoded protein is CASSIRGWGYNEQFF.

DNA for the CDR3: TGCAGCGTTGGACGAGGATTCTACGAGCAGTACTTC. This codes for CSVGRGFYEQYF. The rearrangement links TRBV29-1 to TRBJ2-7; D not certain. Germline values: CDR1 SQVTM, CDR2 ANQGSEA. V lost 4 bases to trimming and J lost 3 bases, with 10 bases between them. The CDR3 extends over 12 amino acids.

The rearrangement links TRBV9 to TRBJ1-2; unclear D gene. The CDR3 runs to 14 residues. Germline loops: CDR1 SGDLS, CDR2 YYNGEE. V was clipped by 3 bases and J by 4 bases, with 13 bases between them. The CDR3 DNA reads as TGTGCCAGCAGCGCTTACTCCGGGCCCTATGGCTACACCTTC. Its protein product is CASSAYSGPYGYTF.

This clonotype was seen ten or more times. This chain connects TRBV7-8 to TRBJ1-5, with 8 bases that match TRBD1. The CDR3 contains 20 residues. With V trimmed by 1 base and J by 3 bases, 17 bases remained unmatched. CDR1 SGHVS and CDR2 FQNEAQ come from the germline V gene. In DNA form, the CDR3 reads TGTGCCAGCAGCTTAGGATATTGGAGACAGGGGAGCCCTGTCAATCAGCCCCAGCATTTT. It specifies CASSLGYWRQGSPVNQPQHF.

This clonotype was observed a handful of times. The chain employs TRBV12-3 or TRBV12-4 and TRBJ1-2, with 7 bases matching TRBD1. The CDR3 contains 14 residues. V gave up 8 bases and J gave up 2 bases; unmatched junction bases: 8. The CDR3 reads CASSRDRNNYGYTF. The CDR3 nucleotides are TGTGCCAGCTCCCGGGACAGAAACAACTATGGCTACACCTTC.

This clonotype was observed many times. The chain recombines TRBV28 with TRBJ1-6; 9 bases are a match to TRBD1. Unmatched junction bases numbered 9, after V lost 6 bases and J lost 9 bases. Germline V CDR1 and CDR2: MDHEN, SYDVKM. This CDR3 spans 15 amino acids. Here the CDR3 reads CASSPRGTGLSPLHF. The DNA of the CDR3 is TGTGCCAGCAGCCCGAGAGGGACAGGGCTTTCACCCCTCCACTTT. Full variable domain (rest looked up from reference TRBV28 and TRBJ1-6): DVKVTQSSRYLVKRTGEKVFLECVQDMDHENMFWYRQDPGLGLRLIYFSYDVKMKEKGDIPEGYSVSREKKERFSLILESASTNQTSMYLCASSPRGTGLSPLHFGNGTRLTVT.

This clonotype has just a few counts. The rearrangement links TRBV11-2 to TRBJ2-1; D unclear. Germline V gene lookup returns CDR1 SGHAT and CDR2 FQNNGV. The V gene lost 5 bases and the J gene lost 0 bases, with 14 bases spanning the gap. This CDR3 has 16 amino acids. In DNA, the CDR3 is TGTGCCAGCAGCGAACCTGACTGGTACTCCTACAATGAGCAGTTCTTC. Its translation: CASSEPDWYSYNEQFF.

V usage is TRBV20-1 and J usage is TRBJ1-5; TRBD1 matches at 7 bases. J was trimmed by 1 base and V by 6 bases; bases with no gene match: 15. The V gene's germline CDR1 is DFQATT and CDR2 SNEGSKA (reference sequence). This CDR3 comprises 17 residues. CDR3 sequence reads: CSAAPGGGARSNQPQHF. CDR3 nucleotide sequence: TGCAGTGCGGCGCCAGGAGGGGGCGCGAGGAGCAATCAGCCCCAGCATTTT.

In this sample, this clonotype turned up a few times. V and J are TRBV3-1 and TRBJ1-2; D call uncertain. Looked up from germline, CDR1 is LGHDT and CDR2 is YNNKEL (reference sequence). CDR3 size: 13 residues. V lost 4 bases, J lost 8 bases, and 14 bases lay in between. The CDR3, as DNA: TGTGCCAGCAGCCCCCTCGCGGGCAGAGGCTACACCTTC. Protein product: CASSPLAGRGYTF.

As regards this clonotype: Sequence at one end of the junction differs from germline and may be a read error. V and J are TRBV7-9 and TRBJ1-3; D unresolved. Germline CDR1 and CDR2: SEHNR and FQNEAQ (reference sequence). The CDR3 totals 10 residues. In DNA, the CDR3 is TGTGCCAGCAGCTTAGAGCCGGGAAATTTT. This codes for CASSLEPGNF.

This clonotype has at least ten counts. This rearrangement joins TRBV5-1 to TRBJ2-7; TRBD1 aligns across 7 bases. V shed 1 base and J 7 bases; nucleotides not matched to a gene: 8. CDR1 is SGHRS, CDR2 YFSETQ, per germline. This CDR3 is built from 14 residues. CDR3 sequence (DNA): TGCGCCAGCAGCTTGACAGGGGCGAGGGGAGAGCAGTACTTC. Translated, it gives CASSLTGARGEQYF.

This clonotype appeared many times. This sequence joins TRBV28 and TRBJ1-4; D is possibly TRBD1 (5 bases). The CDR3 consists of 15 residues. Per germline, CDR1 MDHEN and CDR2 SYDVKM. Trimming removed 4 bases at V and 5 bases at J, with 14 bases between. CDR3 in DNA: TGTGCCAGCAGTTCCGCCGGGACCGTAAATGAAAAACTGTTTTTT. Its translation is CASSSAGTVNEKLFF.

The CDR3 loop reads CASSLWTSGRAGGDGTQYF. The CDR3 DNA reads TGTGCCAGCAGTTTGTGGACTAGCGGGAGAGCGGGGGGAGACGGTACGCAGTATTTT. V usage is TRBV27 and J usage is TRBJ2-3, with 13 bases fitting TRBD2. V was pared by 3 bases and J by 8 bases, with 17 bases of the junction left unmatched. The CDR3 spans 19 residues. From germline, CDR1 is MNHEY and CDR2 SMNVEV (reference sequence).